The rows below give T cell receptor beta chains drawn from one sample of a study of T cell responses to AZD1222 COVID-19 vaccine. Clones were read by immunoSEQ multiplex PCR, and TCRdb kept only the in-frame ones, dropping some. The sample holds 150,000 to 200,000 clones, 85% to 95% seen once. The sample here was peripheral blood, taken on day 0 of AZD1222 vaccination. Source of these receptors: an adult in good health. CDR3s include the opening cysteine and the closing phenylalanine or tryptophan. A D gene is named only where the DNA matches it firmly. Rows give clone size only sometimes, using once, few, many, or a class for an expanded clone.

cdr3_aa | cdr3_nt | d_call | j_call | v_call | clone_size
CASSPWSETQYF | TGTGCCAGCAGCCCTTGGTCGGAGACCCAGTACTTC | . | TRBJ2-5 | TRBV7-2 | .
CASSVAGDSNQPQHF | TGTGCCAGCAGCGTAGCGGGGGATAGCAATCAGCCCCAGCATTTT | . | TRBJ1-5 | TRBV9 | .
CASSKTQGSYNSPLHF | TGTGCCAGCAGCAAGACACAGGGATCCTATAATTCACCCCTCCACTTT | . | TRBJ1-6 | TRBV7-8 | .
CASSQVDRDNQPQHF | TGCGCCAGCAGCCAAGTGGACAGGGATAATCAGCCCCAGCATTTT | TRBD1 | TRBJ1-5 | TRBV4-1 | .
CASSELAFRGGWGMNEQFF | TGTGCCAGCAGTGAATTGGCTTTTCGAGGTGGTTGGGGGATGAATGAGCAGTTCTTC | . | TRBJ2-1 | TRBV6-1 | .
CASSGTGQAYEQYF | TGTGCCAGCAGTGGAACGGGACAGGCCTACGAGCAGTACTTC | TRBD1 | TRBJ2-7 | TRBV25-1 | .
CASSPMKRGPSYEQYF | TGTGCCAGCAGCCCTATGAAGCGGGGGCCGTCCTACGAGCAGTACTTC | TRBD2 | TRBJ2-7 | TRBV4-2 | .
CAWSVGLNYNQPQHF | TGTGCCTGGAGTGTCGGGCTGAATTACAATCAGCCCCAGCATTTT | . | TRBJ1-5 | TRBV30 | .
CASSQEARAGAIYEQYF | TGCGCCAGCAGCCAAGAAGCCCGGGCAGGGGCCATCTACGAGCAGTACTTC | . | TRBJ2-7 | TRBV4-1 | .
CASSSPGYEQYF | TGTGCCAGTTCGAGCCCGGGCTACGAGCAGTACTTC | . | TRBJ2-7 | TRBV19 | .
CSAREPETQYF | TGCAGTGCTAGGGAGCCGGAGACCCAGTACTTC | . | TRBJ2-5 | TRBV20-1 | .
CASSTPRASGGPHNEQFF | TGTGCCAGCAGCACGCCGAGGGCTAGCGGGGGGCCACACAATGAGCAGTTCTTC | TRBD2 | TRBJ2-1 | TRBV7-9 | once
CASIPPGRGLTEAFF | TGTGCCAGCATCCCCCCTGGCAGGGGGCTTACTGAAGCTTTCTTT | TRBD1 | TRBJ1-1 | TRBV6-5 | .
CASSQSPGPWGTDTQYF | TGTGCCAGCAGCCAATCTCCCGGGCCCTGGGGGACAGATACGCAGTATTTT | . | TRBJ2-3 | TRBV3-1/TRBV3-2 | .
CASSQMGQGTGEAFF | TGCGCCAGCAGCCAGATGGGACAGGGTACGGGTGAAGCTTTCTTT | TRBD1 | TRBJ1-1 | TRBV4-1 | .
CASAETAGGTQETQYF | TGTGCCAGCGCCGAGACGGCGGGGGGGACTCAAGAGACCCAGTACTTC | TRBD2 | TRBJ2-5 | TRBV2 | .
CASSQVVGGAFEFF | TGTGCCAGCAGCCAAGTAGTCGGGGGGGCCTTTGAGTTCTTC | TRBD2 | TRBJ2-1 | TRBV3-1/TRBV3-2 | .
CASSPGRSNTGELFF | TGCGCCAGCAGCCCGGGCCGTTCGAACACCGGGGAGCTGTTTTTT | . | TRBJ2-2 | TRBV5-1 | once
CSARDWGQPQHF | TGCAGCGCACGGGACTGGGGTCAGCCCCAGCATTTT | . | TRBJ1-5 | TRBV29-1 | .
CASSERSQPQHF | TGTGCCAGCAGTGAACGGAGTCAGCCCCAGCATTTT | . | TRBJ1-5 | TRBV6-1 | few
CASSYSIRGAGEKLFF | TGTGCCAGCAGTTACTCGATTAGGGGCGCGGGTGAAAAACTGTTTTTT | . | TRBJ1-4 | TRBV6-5 | .
CASGGLTYNEQFF | TGCGCCAGCGGGGGGCTGACCTACAATGAGCAGTTCTTC | . | TRBJ2-1 | TRBV5-1 | .
CASSLAGVSSYEQYF | TGTGCCAGCAGCTTAGCGGGGGTCAGCTCCTACGAGCAGTACTTC | . | TRBJ2-7 | TRBV7-2 | .